This TCR beta chain was documented in a study of response to subunit inactivated influenza vaccine. The V and J ends lost 0 bases and 4 bases respectively, with 16 bases between them. From germline, CDR1 is GTSNPN and CDR2 SVGIG (reference sequence). CDR3 size: 16 residues. TCRdb re-called the RT-PCR reads through MiXCR, storing one row per CDR3 protein. Of around 580,000 distinct CDR3 sequences in the sample, less than 15% are singletons; the top ten hold 11%. Whole-study results and caveats: Few additional T cells are recruited per seasonal influenza vaccination, authors suggested.

Concerning this clonotype: What it binds is not known.

This sequence joins TRBV30 and TRBJ1-5, with D possibly matching TRBD1 (5 bases). The sequences come from PBMCs from blood, collected roughly 12 days after vaccination. The receptor comes from a man aged 45 to 65 who received an inactivated influenza vaccine. CDR3 residues: CAWSVRGQGGNQPQHF. CDR3 in DNA: TGTGCCTGGAGTGTAAGAGGGCAGGGAGGTAATCAGCCCCAGCATTTT.